The rows below give T cell receptor beta chains drawn from one sample of a study of T cells in localized non-small cell lung cancer. The data were produced by immunoSEQ multiplex PCR, yet TCRdb's version contains in-frame clones alone and is incomplete. The sample lists about 1,200 clones; roughly 14% were seen once. Sequenced material: normal lung tissue next to the tumor, taken before any cancer treatment. These receptors originate from a male donor older than 55 with stage I lung adenocarcinoma. Each CDR3 is given with its conserved first and last residue.

j_call v_call cdr3_aa
TRBJ2-1 TRBV11-3 CASSLGVNGLPYNEQFF
TRBJ1-5 TRBV19 CARDSDYSNQPQHF
TRBJ2-7 TRBV6-8 CASRDVTGTSGGQYYEQYF
TRBJ2-1 TRBV11-3 CASSLNPGQGVEQFF
TRBJ2-5 TRBV12-5 CASGLATGLQETQYF
TRBJ2-3 TRBV6-8 CASSAATKNRIRYTDTQYF
TRBJ2-1 TRBV7-5 CASSLGLSSYNEQFF
TRBJ2-2 TRBV19 CASSIGGNTGELFF
TRBJ2-3 TRBV9 CASAYGGWGDTDTQYF
TRBJ2-1 TRBV11-3 CASSPVGGLSYNEQFF
TRBJ2-1 TRBV11-3 CASSSSGGSVYNEQFF
TRBJ2-5 TRBV11-3 CASSLGQAWETQYF
TRBJ1-2 TRBV6-7 CASSGNYGYTF
TRBJ2-2 TRBV6-8 CASRRGPMETGELFF
TRBJ1-5 TRBV6-8 CASSYSGQGGQPQHF